This T cell receptor beta chain emerged from a study of cytomegalovirus exposure and HLA in healthy donors. Overall study results and limits: The study recorded around 160 TCR beta chains that were cytomegalovirus-associated. Earlier findings revealed that most TCR beta V segments proved productive either about 87% or about 30% of the time.

This PCR relied on a set of 60 Vbeta primers and 13 Jbeta primers. Using immunoSEQ multiplex PCR, the repertoire was profiled, and TCRdb retains in-frame clones only, with some absent. The table has more than 80,000 clones, 70% to 85% seen once. Of note for this clone: Its antigen is undetermined.

Healthy people donating bone marrow made up the donors. Donors likely had unrecorded immune exposures despite being nominally healthy when sampled. The CDR3 extends over 14 amino acids. V was pared by 4 bases and J by 2 bases, with 0 bases of the junction left unmatched. The germline CDR1 and CDR2 sequences are LNHDA and SQIVND (reference sequence). This TCR derives from a man between 60 and 70 years old in good health and CMV-seronegative. Sequenced input: PBMCs. The chain uses TRBV19 and TRBJ1-5; 9 bases align to TRBD1. The CDR3 DNA reads as TGTGCCAGTAGTAGGACAGGGGGCAATCAGCCCCAGCATTTT. Protein sequence: CASSRTGGNQPQHF.